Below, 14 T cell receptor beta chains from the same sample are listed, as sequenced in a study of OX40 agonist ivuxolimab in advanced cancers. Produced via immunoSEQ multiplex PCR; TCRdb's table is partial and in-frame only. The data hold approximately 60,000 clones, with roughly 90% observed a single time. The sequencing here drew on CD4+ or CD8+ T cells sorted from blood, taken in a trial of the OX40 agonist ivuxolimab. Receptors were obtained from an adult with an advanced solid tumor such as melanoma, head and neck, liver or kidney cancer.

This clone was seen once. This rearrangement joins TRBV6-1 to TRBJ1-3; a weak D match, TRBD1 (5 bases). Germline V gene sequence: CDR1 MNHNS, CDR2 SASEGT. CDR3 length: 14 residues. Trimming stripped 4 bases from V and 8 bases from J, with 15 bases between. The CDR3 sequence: CASSVAGNGDTIYF. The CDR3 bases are TGTGCCAGCAGTGTCGCAGGGAACGGTGACACCATATATTTT.

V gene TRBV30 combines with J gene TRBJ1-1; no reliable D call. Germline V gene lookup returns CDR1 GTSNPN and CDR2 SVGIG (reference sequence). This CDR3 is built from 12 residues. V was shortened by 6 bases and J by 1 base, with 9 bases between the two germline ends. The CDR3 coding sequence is TGTGCCTGCAAAACACCGAACACTGAAGCTTTCTTT. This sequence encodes CACKTPNTEAFF.

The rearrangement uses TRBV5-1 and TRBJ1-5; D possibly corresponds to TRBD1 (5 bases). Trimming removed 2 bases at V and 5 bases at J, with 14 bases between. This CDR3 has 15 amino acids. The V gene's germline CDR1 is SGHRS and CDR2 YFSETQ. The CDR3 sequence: CASSFVGARDQPQHF. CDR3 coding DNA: TGCGCCAGCAGCTTTGTAGGGGCGCGGGATCAGCCCCAGCATTTT.

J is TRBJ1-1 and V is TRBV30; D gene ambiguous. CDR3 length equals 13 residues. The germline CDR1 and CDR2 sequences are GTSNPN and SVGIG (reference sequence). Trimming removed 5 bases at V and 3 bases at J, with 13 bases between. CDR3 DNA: TGTGCCTGGGCCCGAGTAAGGGACACTGAAGCTTTCTTT. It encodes CAWARVRDTEAFF. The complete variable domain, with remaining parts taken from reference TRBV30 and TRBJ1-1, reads SQTIHQWPATLVQPVGSPLSLECTVEGTSNPNLYWYRQAAGRGLQLLFYSVGIGQISSEVPQNLSASRPQDRQFILSSKKLLLSDSGFYLCAWARVRDTEAFFGQGTRLTVV.

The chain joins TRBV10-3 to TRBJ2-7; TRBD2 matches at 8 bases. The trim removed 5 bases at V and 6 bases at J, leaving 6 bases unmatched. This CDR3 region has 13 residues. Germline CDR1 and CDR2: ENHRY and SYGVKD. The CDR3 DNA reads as TGTGCCATCAGTTCGGGGGGGGTTGGCGAGCAGTACTTC. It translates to CAISSGGVGEQYF.

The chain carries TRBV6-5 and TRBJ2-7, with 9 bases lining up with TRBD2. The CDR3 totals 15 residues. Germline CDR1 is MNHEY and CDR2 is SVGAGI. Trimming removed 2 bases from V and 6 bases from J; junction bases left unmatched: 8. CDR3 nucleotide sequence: TGTGCCAGCAGTTACGATGGCGGGAGGGCGGTCGAGCAGTACTTC. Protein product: CASSYDGGRAVEQYF.

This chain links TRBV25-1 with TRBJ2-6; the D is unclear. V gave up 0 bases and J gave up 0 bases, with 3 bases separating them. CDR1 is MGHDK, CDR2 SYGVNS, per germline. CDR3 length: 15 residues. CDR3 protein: CASSEYFSGANVLTF. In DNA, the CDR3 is TGTGCCAGCAGTGAATATTTCTCTGGGGCCAACGTCCTGACTTTC.

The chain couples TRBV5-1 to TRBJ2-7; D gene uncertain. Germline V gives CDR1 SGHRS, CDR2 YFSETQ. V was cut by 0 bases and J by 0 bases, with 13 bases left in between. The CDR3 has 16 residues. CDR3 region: CASSLEVSGSSYEQYF. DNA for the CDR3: TGCGCCAGCAGCTTGGAAGTTTCAGGAAGCTCCTACGAGCAGTACTTC.

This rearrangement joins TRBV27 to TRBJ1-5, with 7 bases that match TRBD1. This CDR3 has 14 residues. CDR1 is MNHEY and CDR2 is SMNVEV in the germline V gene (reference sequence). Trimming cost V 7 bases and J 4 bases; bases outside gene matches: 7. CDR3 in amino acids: CASIVQGRNQPQHF. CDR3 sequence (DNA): TGTGCCAGCATAGTACAGGGGCGGAATCAGCCCCAGCATTTT.

The CDR3 DNA reads as TGTGCCAGTAGTAGCGGACGCGCGGATTCCTATGGCTACACCTTC. It specifies CASSSGRADSYGYTF. The gene calls are TRBV19 and TRBJ1-2; D gene unclear. In germline, CDR1 is LNHDA, CDR2 SQIVND (reference sequence). The CDR3 covers 15 residues. Trimming removed 4 bases from V and 4 bases from J, with 16 bases in between. Variable domain in full (rest from reference TRBV19 and TRBJ1-2): DGGITQSPKYLFRKEGQNVTLSCEQNLNHDAMYWYRQDPGQGLRLIYYSQIVNDFQKGDIAEGYSVSREKKESFPLTVTSAQKNPTAFYLCASSSGRADSYGYTFGSGTRLTVV.

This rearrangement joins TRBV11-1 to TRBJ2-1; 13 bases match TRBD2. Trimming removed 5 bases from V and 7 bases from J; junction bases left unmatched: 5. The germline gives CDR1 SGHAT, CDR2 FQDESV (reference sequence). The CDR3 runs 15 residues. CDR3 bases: TGTGCCAGCAGCGTAGGACTAGCGGGAGCTAATGAGCAGTTCTTC. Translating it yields CASSVGLAGANEQFF.

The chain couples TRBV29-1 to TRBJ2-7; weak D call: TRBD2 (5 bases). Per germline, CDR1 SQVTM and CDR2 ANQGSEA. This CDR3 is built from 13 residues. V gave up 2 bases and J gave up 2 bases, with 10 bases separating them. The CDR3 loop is CSVEIPGTYEQYF. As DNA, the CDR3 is TGCAGCGTTGAAATCCCGGGAACCTACGAGCAGTACTTC.

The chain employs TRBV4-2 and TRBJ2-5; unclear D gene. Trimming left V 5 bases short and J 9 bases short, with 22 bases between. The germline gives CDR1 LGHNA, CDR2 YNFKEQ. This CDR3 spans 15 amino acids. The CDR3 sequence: CASSSNLQASGAQYF. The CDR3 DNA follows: TGTGCCAGCAGCTCTAACCTGCAGGCCTCTGGGGCCCAGTACTTC.

CDR3 sequence: CASSPSGGGYNEQFF. The CDR3 coding sequence is TGCGCCAGCAGTCCTTCTGGCGGGGGGTACAATGAGCAGTTCTTC. The chain couples TRBV4-1 to TRBJ2-1; TRBD2 agrees at 8 bases. V lost 6 bases and J lost 4; bases outside the gene matches: 8. Per the germline V gene, CDR1 is MGHRA and CDR2 is YSYEKL. CDR3 size: 15 residues.